The next 14 T cell receptor beta chains were all read from a single sample in a study of blood T cell repertoires in COVID-19. Repertoires were generated with immunoSEQ multiplex PCR, while TCRdb's copy carries only in-frame clones and drops some. The table includes roughly 120,000 clones, 90% detected once. Specimen: peripheral blood. Receptors were obtained from a man over 45 with active COVID-19.

The CDR3 here is CASSQESGDIQAFF. Here the CDR3 DNA reads TGCGCCAGCAGCCAAGAGTCGGGAGACATTCAAGCTTTCTTT. The chain joins TRBV4-1 to TRBJ1-1; D gene uncertain. The CDR3 runs to 14 residues. V lost 0 bases and J 9 bases, leaving 14 bases between the germline ends. The germline CDR1 and CDR2 sequences are MGHRA and YSYEKL.

The genes are TRBV6-2 or TRBV6-3 and TRBJ1-1; D is perhaps TRBD1 (5 bases). V lost 5 bases and J 1 base, leaving 11 bases between the germline ends. There are 14 residues in the CDR3. Per germline, CDR1 MNHEY and CDR2 SVGEGT. The CDR3 sequence is CASSRYGGNTEAFF. The CDR3 DNA sequence: TGTGCCAGCAGTCGATACGGGGGGAACACTGAAGCTTTCTTT.

This chain uses TRBV5-1 with TRBJ2-1; D perhaps matches TRBD1 (5 bases). The germline V and J ends were trimmed by 0 bases and 1 base, with 11 bases remaining between them. CDR3 length equals 16 residues. Germline-derived CDR1 and CDR2 are SGHRS and YFSETQ. The CDR3 here is CASSLGLRGSYNEQFF. CDR3 coding DNA: TGCGCCAGCAGCTTGGGACTTAGGGGTTCCTACAATGAGCAGTTCTTC. Using reference TRBV5-1 and TRBJ2-1 for the parts outside the CDR3, the full variable domain is KAGVTQTPRYLIKTRGQQVTLSCSPISGHRSVSWYQQTPGQGLQFLFEYFSETQRNKGNFPGRFSGRQFSNSRSEMNVSTLELGDSALYLCASSLGLRGSYNEQFFGPGTRLTVL.

The CDR3 loop is CASSIRKTSTDTQYF. The CDR3 bases are TGTGCCAGTAGTATCAGAAAAACGAGCACAGATACGCAGTATTTT. The chain combines TRBV19 with TRBJ2-3; D gene ambiguous. The CDR3 has 15 amino acids. Germline lookup yields CDR1 LNHDA and CDR2 SQIVND (reference sequence). The germline V and J ends were trimmed by 3 bases and 0 bases, with 10 bases remaining between them.

The rearrangement joins TRBV4-2 to TRBJ1-4; D is ambiguous. Trimming stripped 0 bases from V and 7 bases from J, with 21 bases between. The length of the CDR3 is 18 residues. CDR1 is LGHNA and CDR2 is YNFKEQ in the germline V gene. The CDR3 region has the DNA TGTGCCAGCAGCCAAGATCCGGCCCAAGCTCGGGTTAGTGAAAAACTGTTTTTT. It specifies CASSQDPAQARVSEKLFF.

In its sample, this clone was seen once. The rearrangement uses TRBV7-8 and TRBJ2-2; D call uncertain. Trimming shortened V by 5 bases and J by 5 bases, and 9 bases separated the two germline ends. The CDR3 totals 13 residues. Germline CDR1 reads SGHVS; CDR2 reads FQNEAQ. DNA for the CDR3: TGTGCCAGCAGCCCAGGTGGAACCGGGGAGCTGTTTTTT. It is translated as CASSPGGTGELFF.

V is TRBV20-1 and J is TRBJ1-3, with D uncertain. V lost 4 bases, J lost 8 bases, and 9 bases lay in between. Germline-derived CDR1 and CDR2 are DFQATT and SNEGSKA (reference sequence). The CDR3 has 11 residues. The CDR3 loop is CSANLLDTIYF. The CDR3, as DNA: TGCAGTGCTAATTTACTGGACACCATATATTTT.

The gene calls are TRBV5-1 and TRBJ2-1; 8 bases agree with TRBD2. Germline assignment: CDR1 SGHRS and CDR2 YFSETQ. The V gene end was trimmed by 0 bases and the J gene end by 5 bases; junction bases not matched to a gene: 7. The CDR3 is 16 residues long. The CDR3 is CASSLVSGTPNNEQFF. The DNA of the CDR3 is TGCGCCAGCAGCTTGGTTAGCGGGACCCCCAACAATGAGCAGTTCTTC.

The V call is TRBV30, the J call TRBJ1-3; a possible D gene is TRBD1 (6 bases). V lost 8 bases, J lost 9 bases, and 17 bases lay in between. The CDR3 totals 12 residues. The germline V gene encodes CDR1 GTSNPN and CDR2 SVGIG (reference sequence). The CDR3 DNA follows: TGTGCCCGATACAGGGAAGGGGGCACCATATATTTT. Encoded protein: CARYREGGTIYF. The full variable domain, with the rest looked up from reference TRBV30 and TRBJ1-3, is SQTIHQWPATLVQPVGSPLSLECTVEGTSNPNLYWYRQAAGRGLQLLFYSVGIGQISSEVPQNLSASRPQDRQFILSSKKLLLSDSGFYLCARYREGGTIYFGEGSWLTVV.

The V and J genes are TRBV5-6 and TRBJ1-1, with 11 bases fitting TRBD1. The CDR3 length is 14 residues. Per germline, CDR1 SGHDT and CDR2 YYEEEE. The V segment lost 3 bases and the J segment 5 bases; nucleotides outside the gene matches: 3. The DNA for the CDR3 is TGTGCCAGCAGCTACGGGACAGGGGGGACTGAAGCTTTCTTT. Translated: CASSYGTGGTEAFF.

This chain joins TRBV7-9 and TRBJ2-7; possibly TRBD1 for D (5 bases). The germline V gene encodes CDR1 SEHNR and CDR2 FQNEAQ (reference sequence). V was cut by 0 bases and J by 1 base, with 7 bases left in between. The CDR3 totals 14 residues. CDR3 amino acids: CASSLAGPSYEQYF. CDR3 coding DNA: TGTGCCAGCAGCTTAGCGGGGCCTTCCTACGAGCAGTACTTC. Drawing the rest from reference TRBV7-9 and TRBJ2-7, the complete variable domain is DTGVSQNPRHKITKRGQNVTFRCDPISEHNRLYWYRQTLGQGPEFLTYFQNEAQLEKSRLLSDRFSAERPKGSFSTLEIQRTEQGDSAMYLCASSLAGPSYEQYFGPGTRLTVT.

The chain combines TRBV24-1 with TRBJ1-4, with no clear D. Germline assignment: CDR1 KGHDR and CDR2 SFDVKD. CDR3 length equals 16 residues. V was shortened by 3 bases and J by 4 bases, with 14 bases between the two germline ends. The CDR3 sequence: CATSDPRHGRNEKLFF. The CDR3 DNA reads as TGTGCCACCAGTGATCCCCGTCATGGGCGTAATGAAAAACTGTTTTTT.

The chain combines TRBV5-1 with TRBJ1-6, with D maybe TRBD1 (5 bases). Germline-derived CDR1 and CDR2 are SGHRS and YFSETQ. The CDR3 runs 14 residues. Trimming pared 3 bases from V and 7 bases from J, leaving 11 bases between. The CDR3 sequence is CASSSRAGNSPLHF. The CDR3 DNA reads TGCGCCAGCAGCTCCAGGGCAGGAAATTCACCCCTCCACTTT.

This clone was detected a few times. No DNA is shown, since the ends of the CDR3 on it are uncertain; the CDR3 is the one TCRdb lists. The genes are TRBV12-3 or TRBV12-4 and TRBJ1-3; the DNA was not compared with TRBD1, the D call given in the table. The CDR3 totals 13 residues, both ends included. The CDR3 reads CASSFLAGNTIYF.